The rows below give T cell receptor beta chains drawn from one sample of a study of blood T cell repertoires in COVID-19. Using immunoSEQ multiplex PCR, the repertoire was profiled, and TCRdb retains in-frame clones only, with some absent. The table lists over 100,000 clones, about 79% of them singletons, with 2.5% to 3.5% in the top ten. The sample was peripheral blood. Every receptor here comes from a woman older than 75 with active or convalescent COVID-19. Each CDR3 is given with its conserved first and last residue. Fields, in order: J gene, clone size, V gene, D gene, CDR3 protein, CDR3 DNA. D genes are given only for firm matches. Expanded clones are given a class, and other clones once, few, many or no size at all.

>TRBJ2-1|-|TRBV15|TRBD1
CATSRDLPHADRGNEQFF
TGTGCCACCAGCAGAGATTTGCCCCACGCCGACAGGGGCAATGAGCAGTTCTTC
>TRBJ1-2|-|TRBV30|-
CAWSVEAPYGYTF
TGTGCCTGGAGTGTTGAAGCTCCCTATGGCTACACCTTC
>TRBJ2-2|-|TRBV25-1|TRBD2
CASSEILGGLDTGELFF
TGTGCCAGCAGTGAAATCCTCGGGGGACTAGACACCGGGGAGCTGTTTTTT
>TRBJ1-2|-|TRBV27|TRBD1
CASRTGTDYGYTF
TGTGCCAGCAGAACCGGGACAGACTATGGCTACACCTTC
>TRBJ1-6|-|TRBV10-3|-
CAISESSESYNSPLHF
TGTGCCATCAGTGAGTCGTCGGAGAGCTATAATTCACCCCTCCACTTT
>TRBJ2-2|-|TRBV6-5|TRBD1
CASSYSNRGAGELFF
TGTGCCAGCAGTTACTCGAACAGGGGAGCCGGGGAGCTGTTTTTT
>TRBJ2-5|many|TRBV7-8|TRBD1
CASSSNRGSGETQYF
TGTGCCAGCAGCTCAAACAGGGGGAGTGGGGAGACCCAGTACTTC
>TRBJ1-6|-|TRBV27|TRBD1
CASRLQGESYNSPLHF
TGTGCCAGCAGGCTACAGGGGGAGAGCTATAATTCACCCCTCCACTTT
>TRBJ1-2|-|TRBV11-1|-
CASSRDTTGYTF
TGTGCCAGCAGCCGGGACACGACCGGCTACACCTTC
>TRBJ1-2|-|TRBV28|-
CASSLRTERLTF
TGTGCCAGCAGTTTACGGACAGAACGGCTCACCTTC
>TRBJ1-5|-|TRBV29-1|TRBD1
CSVGGQGGNQPQHF
TGCAGCGTTGGGGGCCAGGGGGGAAATCAGCCCCAGCATTTT
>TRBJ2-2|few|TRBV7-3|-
CASSPQGTGELFF
TGTGCCAGCAGCCCGCAGGGCACCGGGGAGCTGTTTTTT
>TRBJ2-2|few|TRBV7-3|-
CASSLQAIQATGELFF
TGTGCCAGCAGCTTACAAGCGATACAGGCCACCGGGGAGCTGTTTTTT
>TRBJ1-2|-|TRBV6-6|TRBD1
CASSPGQGEKGYTF
TGTGCCAGCAGTCCGGGACAGGGGGAAAAAGGCTACACCTTC
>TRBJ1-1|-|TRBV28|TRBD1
CASSTQGAQNTEAFF
TGTGCCAGCAGCACACAGGGGGCACAGAACACTGAAGCTTTCTTT
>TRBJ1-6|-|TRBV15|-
CATSRERGANSPLHF
TGTGCCACCAGCAGAGAACGGGGGGCTAATTCACCCCTCCACTTT
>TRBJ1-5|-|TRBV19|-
CASSINGGARQPQHF
TGTGCCAGTAGTATCAATGGGGGGGCGCGTCAGCCCCAGCATTTT
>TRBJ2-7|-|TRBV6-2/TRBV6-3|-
CASSFRQGREQYF
TGTGCCAGCAGTTTTCGCCAGGGTAGGGAGCAGTACTTC
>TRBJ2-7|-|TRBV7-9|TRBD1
CASSPTPGTGTVYEQYF
TGTGCCAGCAGCCCCACCCCAGGGACAGGGACTGTCTACGAGCAGTACTTC
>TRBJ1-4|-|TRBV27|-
CASRPGLRTNEKLFF
TGTGCCAGCCGTCCAGGTCTCAGAACTAATGAAAAACTGTTTTTT
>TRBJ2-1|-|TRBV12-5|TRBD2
CASASSGGAYNEQFF
TGTGCTAGTGCCAGTAGCGGGGGTGCGTACAATGAGCAGTTCTTC
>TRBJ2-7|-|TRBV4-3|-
CASSQDQTERARGEQYF
TGCGCCAGCAGCCAAGATCAAACAGAGCGGGCTAGGGGAGAGCAGTACTTC
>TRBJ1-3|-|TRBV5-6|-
CASSLVSRVGNTIYF
TGTGCCAGCAGCTTGGTGTCCAGGGTGGGAAACACCATATATTTT
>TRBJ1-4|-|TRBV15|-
CATSKGVSPNEKLFF
TGTGCCACCAGCAAGGGGGTGAGCCCTAATGAAAAACTGTTTTTT
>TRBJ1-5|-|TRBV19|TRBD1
CASSTRQGGDQPQHF
TGTGCCAGTAGTACGAGACAGGGGGGGGATCAGCCCCAGCATTTT
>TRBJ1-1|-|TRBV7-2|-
CASSLGATWDTEAFF
TGTGCCAGCAGCTTAGGTGCGACTTGGGACACTGAAGCTTTCTTT
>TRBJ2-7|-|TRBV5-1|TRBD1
CASSATTGSDEQYF
TGCGCCAGCAGCGCTACGACAGGGTCCGACGAGCAGTACTTC
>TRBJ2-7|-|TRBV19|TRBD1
CASSITGAVYEQYF
TGTGCCAGTAGTATAACAGGGGCGGTCTACGAGCAGTACTTC
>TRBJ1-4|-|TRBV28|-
CATLPGNWEKLFF
TGTGCCACACTGCCAGGAAACTGGGAAAAACTGTTTTTT
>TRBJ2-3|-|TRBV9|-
CASSVGSRGTDTQYF
TGTGCCAGCAGCGTAGGGTCCAGGGGCACAGATACGCAGTATTTT
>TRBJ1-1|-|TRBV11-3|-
CASSLSGGTEAFF
TGTGCCAGCAGCCTCTCCGGGGGGACTGAAGCTTTCTTT
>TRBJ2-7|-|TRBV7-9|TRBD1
CASSSRTGVFYEQYF
TGTGCCAGCAGCTCACGGACAGGGGTCTTCTACGAGCAGTACTTC
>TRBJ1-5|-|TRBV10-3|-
CAISEMQGRNQPQHF
TGTGCCATCAGTGAAATGCAGGGGCGCAATCAGCCCCAGCATTTT
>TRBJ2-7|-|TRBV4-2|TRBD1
CASSLLRTGVYEQYF
TGTGCCAGCAGCCTACTACGGACAGGGGTCTACGAGCAGTACTTC
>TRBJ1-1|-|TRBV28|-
CASSFVWPDTEAFF
TGTGCCAGCAGTTTTGTTTGGCCAGACACTGAAGCTTTCTTT
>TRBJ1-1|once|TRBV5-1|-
CASSLSPGTLNTEAFF
TGCGCCAGCAGCTTATCTCCCGGGACTTTGAACACTGAAGCTTTCTTT
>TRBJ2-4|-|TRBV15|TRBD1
CATSRESQGAGIQYF
TGTGCCACCAGCAGAGAGTCACAGGGGGCTGGCATTCAGTACTTC
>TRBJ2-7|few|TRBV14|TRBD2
CASSQGSSGFYEQYF
TGTGCCAGCAGCCAAGGATCTAGCGGGTTTTACGAGCAGTACTTC